This record concerns one T cell receptor beta chain sequence. Antigen unknown. Germline loops: CDR1 SGHDT, CDR2 YYEEEE. The CDR3 loop spans 12 amino acids. V lost 4 bases and J lost 7, with 11 bases in between. Time point reported: after dendritic cell vaccination, including at tumor progression/relapse. None of the glioblastoma patients had an isocitrate dehydrogenase mutation. This entry belongs to a study of glioma-infiltrating T cells after dendritic cell vaccination. The method was immunoSEQ multiplex PCR; TCRdb's version includes in-frame clones alone and lacks a portion of them. The sample has some 58,000 clones; approximately 87% are singletons. Study-wide findings and caveats: Longer survival after dendritic cell vaccination followed higher pretreatment TIL content. Few patients contributed both blood and tumor specimens.

Sequenced here: blood, sampled after dendritic cell vaccination. The clonotype was recovered from a human donor with glioblastoma. This chain connects TRBV5-6 to TRBJ1-1; perhaps TRBD1 as D (5 bases). The CDR3 region has the DNA TGTGCCAGCAGCACAGGACGGCTTGAAGCTTTCTTT. This encodes CASSTGRLEAFF.